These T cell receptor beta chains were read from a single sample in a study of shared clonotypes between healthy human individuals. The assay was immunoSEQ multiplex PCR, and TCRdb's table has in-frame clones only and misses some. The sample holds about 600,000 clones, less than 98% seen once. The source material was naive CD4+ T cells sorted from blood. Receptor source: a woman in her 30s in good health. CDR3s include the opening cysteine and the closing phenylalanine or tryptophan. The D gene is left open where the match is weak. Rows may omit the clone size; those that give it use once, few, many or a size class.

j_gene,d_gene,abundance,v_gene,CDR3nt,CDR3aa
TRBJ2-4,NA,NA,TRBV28,TGTGCCAGCAGTTTGGGTTCCCGGAGGGCCAAAAACATTCAGTACTTC,CASSLGSRRAKNIQYF
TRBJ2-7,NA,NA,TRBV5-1,TGCGCCAGCAGAAATGGACAGATCCCCTACGAGCAGTACTTC,CASRNGQIPYEQYF
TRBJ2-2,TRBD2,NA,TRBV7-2,TGTGCCAGCAGCTTAGTGGGACTAGCGGGGAACACCGGGGAGCTGTTTTTT,CASSLVGLAGNTGELFF
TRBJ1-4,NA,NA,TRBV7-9,TGTGCCAGCAGCTTGCGGACAGAGATTAATGAAAAACTGTTTTTT,CASSLRTEINEKLFF
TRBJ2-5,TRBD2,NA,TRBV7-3,TGTGCCAGCAGCCAAGGGCTAGCGGGAGGGCAAGAGACCCAGTACTTC,CASSQGLAGGQETQYF
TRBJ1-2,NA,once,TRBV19,TGTGCCAGTAGTACCGGACAGATCACTCTCGGTGGCTACACCTTC,CASSTGQITLGGYTF
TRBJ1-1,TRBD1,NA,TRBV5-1,TGCGCCAGCAGCTCGGGGGACAGAACCCTGAACACTGAAGCTTTCTTT,CASSSGDRTLNTEAFF
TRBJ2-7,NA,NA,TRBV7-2,TGTGCCAGCAGCAACACAGTCTCCTACGAGCAGTACTTC,CASSNTVSYEQYF
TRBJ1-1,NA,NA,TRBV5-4,TGTGCCAGCAGCTTGGACAGTTGGGGGATAGCGAACACTGAAGCTTTCTTT,CASSLDSWGIANTEAFF
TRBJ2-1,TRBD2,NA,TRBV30,TGTGCCTGGAGTGGTGGGACTAGCGAATACAATGAGCAGTTCTTC,CAWSGGTSEYNEQFF
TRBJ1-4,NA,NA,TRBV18,TGTGCCAGCTCACCAGTGACGACCGGGACATCGGGTGAAAAACTGTTTTTT,CASSPVTTGTSGEKLFF
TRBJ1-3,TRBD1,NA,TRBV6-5,TGTGCCAGCAGTTACTCACAGGGGTCCACTGGAAACACCATATATTTT,CASSYSQGSTGNTIYF
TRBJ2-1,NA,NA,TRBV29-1,TGCAGCGTTGTGGGAGCGACCCGGAACAATGAGCAGTTCTTC,CSVVGATRNNEQFF
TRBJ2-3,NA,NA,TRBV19,TGTGCCAGTAGTATGCGGACAGCTAGCACAGATACGCAGTATTTT,CASSMRTASTDTQYF
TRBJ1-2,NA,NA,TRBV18,TGTGCCAGCTCACCAAGGACTGGGTCCTATGGCTACACCTTC,CASSPRTGSYGYTF
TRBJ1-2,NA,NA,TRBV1,TGCACCAGCAGCCACGACAGGGGCGGTTATGGCTACACCTTC,CTSSHDRGGYGYTF
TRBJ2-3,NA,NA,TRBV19,TGTGCCAGTAGTAGGTTGGGAAACACAGATACGCAGTATTTT,CASSRLGNTDTQYF
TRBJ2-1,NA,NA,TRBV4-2,TGTGCCAGCAGCCAAGAGACTTACTACAATGAGCAGTTCTTC,CASSQETYYNEQFF
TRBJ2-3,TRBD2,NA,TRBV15,TGTGCCACCAGCAAAGGGACTAGCGGGAGTTTCACAGATACGCAGTATTTT,CATSKGTSGSFTDTQYF
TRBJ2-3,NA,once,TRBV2,TGTGCCAGCAGTGAGGCAGGACATACGGATACGCAGTATTTT,CASSEAGHTDTQYF
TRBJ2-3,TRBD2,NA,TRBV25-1,TGTGCCAGCAGTATACTAGCGGGGAGCACAGATACGCAGTATTTT,CASSILAGSTDTQYF
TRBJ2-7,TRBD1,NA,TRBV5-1,TGCGCCAGCAGCAGGGGACAGGCCTACGAGCAGTACTTC,CASSRGQAYEQYF
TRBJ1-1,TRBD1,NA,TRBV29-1,TGCAGCGTTGAACCCAGGGGGGGCGCGGATGAAGCTTTCTTT,CSVEPRGGADEAFF
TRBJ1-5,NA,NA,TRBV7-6,TGTGCCAGCAGCTTAGGGGGCGCGAGCAATCAGCCCCAGCATTTT,CASSLGGASNQPQHF
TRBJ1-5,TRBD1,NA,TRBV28,TGTGCCAGCAGGGGTGCCGTAGGAGGGACAGCTAGCAATCAGCCCCAGCATTTT,CASRGAVGGTASNQPQHF
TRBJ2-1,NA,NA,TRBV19,TGTGCCAGTAGTACTCAGGGAGCGGGCAATGAGCAGTTCTTC,CASSTQGAGNEQFF
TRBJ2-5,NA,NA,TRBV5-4,TGTGCCAGCAGCTTGGGTGGCCGCTATCGGGAGACCCAGTACTTC,CASSLGGRYRETQYF
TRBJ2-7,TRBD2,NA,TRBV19,TGTGCCAGTAGTACCGATCCCGGGACACTCCGACTAGCGTCATTCTACGAGCAGTACTTC,CASSTDPGTLRLASFYEQYF
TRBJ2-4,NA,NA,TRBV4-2,TGTGCCAGCAGCCAAGAAGTAAACCCAGCCAAAAACATTCAGTACTTC,CASSQEVNPAKNIQYF
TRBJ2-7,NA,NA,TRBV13,TGTGCCAGCAGCGTCCAGGGGAATTCCTACGAGCAGTACTTC,CASSVQGNSYEQYF
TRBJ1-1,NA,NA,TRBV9,TGTGCCAGCAGCGTTACGGGGAACACTGAAGCTTTCTTT,CASSVTGNTEAFF
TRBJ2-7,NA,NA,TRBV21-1,TGTGCCAGCAGCAAAGGGGGGGACTACTCCTACGAGCAGTACTTC,CASSKGGDYSYEQYF
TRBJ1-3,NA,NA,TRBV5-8,TGTGCCAGCAGCTTCAGGGCTGGAAACACCATATATTTT,CASSFRAGNTIYF
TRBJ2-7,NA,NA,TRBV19,TGTGCCAGTAGTATTGGGGTAGGAGTCTACGAGCAGTACTTC,CASSIGVGVYEQYF
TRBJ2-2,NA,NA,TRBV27,TGTGCCAGCAGTTTACGATCCTTGGCTAGCCCCGGGGAGCTGTTTTTT,CASSLRSLASPGELFF
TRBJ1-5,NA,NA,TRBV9,TGTGCCAGCAGCGTAGCGGCAGAGACAGAGTCCCATAGCAATCAGCCCCAGCATTTT,CASSVAAETESHSNQPQHF
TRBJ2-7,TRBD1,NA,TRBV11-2,TGTGCCAGCAGCTTAGGAAGACAGGGGTCCAGCGAGCAGTACTTC,CASSLGRQGSSEQYF
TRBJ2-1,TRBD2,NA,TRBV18,TGTGCCAGCTCACCACTGTCTAGCGGGAGCGGAAATGAGCAGTTCTTC,CASSPLSSGSGNEQFF
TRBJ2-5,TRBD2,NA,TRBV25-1,TGTGCCAGCAGTGGCCTGGGGCTAGCGGGAGAAGAGACCCAGTACTTC,CASSGLGLAGEETQYF
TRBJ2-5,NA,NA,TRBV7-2,TGTGCCAGCAGCCCCCAACAAGAGACCCAGTACTTC,CASSPQQETQYF
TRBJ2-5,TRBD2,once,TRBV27,TGTGCCAGCAGTCCATGGATCGGACTAGCCTGGACCCAGTACTTC,CASSPWIGLAWTQYF
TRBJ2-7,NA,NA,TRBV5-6,TGTGCCAGCAGCTTTGGGGCGGGTGACGAGCAGTACTTC,CASSFGAGDEQYF
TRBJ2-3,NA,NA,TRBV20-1,TGCAGTGCTAGAGGCGATACGCAGTATTTT,CSARGDTQYF
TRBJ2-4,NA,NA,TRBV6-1,TGTGCCAGCAGTGATTTAAGCATTCAGTACTTC,CASSDLSIQYF
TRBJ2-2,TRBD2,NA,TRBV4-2,TGTGCCAGCAGCCAAGATTGGACTAGCGGGAGGGCCGGTACCGGGGAGCTGTTTTTT,CASSQDWTSGRAGTGELFF
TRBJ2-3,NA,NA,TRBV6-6,TGTGCCAGCAGTTACGGCACAGGACTAAAAGGAGATACGCAGTATTTT,CASSYGTGLKGDTQYF
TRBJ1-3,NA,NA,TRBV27,TGTGCCAGCAGCCTCACCCCGGCTTCTGGAAACACCATATATTTT,CASSLTPASGNTIYF
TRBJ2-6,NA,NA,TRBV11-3,TGTGCCAGCAGTGAATCCTCTGGGGCCAACGTCCTGACTTTC,CASSESSGANVLTF
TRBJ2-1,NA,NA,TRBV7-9,TGTGCCAGCAGCTTAGAATCGGAAAATGAGCAGTTCTTC,CASSLESENEQFF
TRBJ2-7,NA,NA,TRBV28,TGTGCCAGCAGTTTATCAGGGGTAGTCTACGAGCAGTACTTC,CASSLSGVVYEQYF
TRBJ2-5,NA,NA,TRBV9,TGTGCCAGCAGCTCAGGGTTGTGGGAGACCCAGTACTTC,CASSSGLWETQYF
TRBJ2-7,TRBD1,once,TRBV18,TGTGCCAGCTCATCTCAACAGGGGGGTGAGCAGTACTTC,CASSSQQGGEQYF
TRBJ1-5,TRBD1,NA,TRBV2,TGTGCCTCCTACCAGGACAGGGACAATCAGCCCCAGCATTTT,CASYQDRDNQPQHF
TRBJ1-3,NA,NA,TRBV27,TGTGCCACCCGGGGGAGCTCTGGAAACACCATATATTTT,CATRGSSGNTIYF
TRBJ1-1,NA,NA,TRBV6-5,TGTGCCAGCGGAAGGGTCGGGAACACTGAAGCTTTCTTT,CASGRVGNTEAFF
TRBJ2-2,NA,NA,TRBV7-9,TGTGCCAGCAGCTTAGTGTCTGGGGAGCTGTTTTTT,CASSLVSGELFF
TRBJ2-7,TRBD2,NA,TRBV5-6,TGTGCCAGCAGCTTGTCCCCCCCGGGAGGGCGCTCCTACGAGCAGTACTTC,CASSLSPPGGRSYEQYF
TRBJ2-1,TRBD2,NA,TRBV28,TGTGCCAGCAGTTTAGGAGACGGGAGGGCCGCACAGTTCTTC,CASSLGDGRAAQFF
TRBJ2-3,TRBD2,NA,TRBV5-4,TGTGCCAGCAGCTTAGCCGGTCGACTAGCGGGAGGCCCAGATACGCAGTATTTT,CASSLAGRLAGGPDTQYF